The rows below give T cell receptor beta chains drawn from one sample of a study of OX40 agonist ivuxolimab in advanced cancers. This table comes from immunoSEQ multiplex PCR, and its TCRdb copy is limited to in-frame clones, with some not included. The sample has 60,000 to 95,000 clones; approximately 85% are singletons. The material sequenced was CD4+ or CD8+ T cells sorted from blood, taken in a trial of the OX40 agonist ivuxolimab. These receptors were taken from an adult with an advanced solid tumor such as melanoma, head and neck, liver or kidney cancer. The CDR3 runs from the conserved cysteine through the conserved F or W. Each record gives: clone size, J gene, D gene, CDR3 length, V gene, CDR3 protein, CDR3 DNA. The D gene is left open where the match is weak. Clone size is stated in some rows and not others, as once, few, many or a class when expanded.

>-|TRBJ2-3|-|16|TRBV5-4
CASSSGKMGSTDTQYF
TGTGCCAGCAGCTCAGGGAAGATGGGGAGCACAGATACGCAGTATTTT
>-|TRBJ2-3|-|14|TRBV11-2
CASSLLEGPDTQYF
TGTGCCAGCAGCCTACTTGAGGGGCCAGATACGCAGTATTTT
>-|TRBJ1-2|-|14|TRBV6-6
CASSSGSRIYGYTF
TGTGCCAGCAGTTCCGGCAGCCGGATCTATGGCTACACCTTC
>-|TRBJ1-1|-|15|TRBV6-5
CASSFSGGRNTEAFF
TGTGCCAGCAGTTTCTCCGGGGGGCGGAACACTGAAGCTTTCTTT
>-|TRBJ1-1|-|12|TRBV6-5
CASSTRDDEAFF
TGTGCCAGCAGTACCCGGGACGACGAAGCTTTCTTT
>-|TRBJ2-5|-|19|TRBV18
CASSPVGTSPSSPQETQYF
TGTGCCAGCTCACCAGTGGGAACTAGTCCCAGTAGTCCCCAAGAGACCCAGTACTTC
>-|TRBJ2-7|-|15|TRBV5-6
CASSLGSRGSYEQYF
TGTGCCAGCAGCCTGGGATCAAGGGGATCATATGAGCAGTACTTC
>-|TRBJ1-4|-|15|TRBV5-4
CASSLDGGPGEKLFF
TGTGCCAGCAGCTTGGATGGAGGCCCGGGAGAAAAACTGTTTTTT
>once|TRBJ2-4|-|13|TRBV18
CASSSNTHGGQYF
TGTGCCAGCTCATCCAACACACACGGCGGTCAGTACTTC
>-|TRBJ2-1|TRBD1|14|TRBV19
CASSKGQGYPEQFF
TGTGCCAGTAGTAAGGGACAGGGCTACCCGGAGCAGTTCTTC
>-|TRBJ2-3|TRBD2|20|TRBV7-8
CASSNWKAGAFPSSTDTQYF
TGTGCCAGCAGCAACTGGAAAGCGGGGGCCTTCCCCTCTAGCACAGATACGCAGTATTTT
>-|TRBJ1-2|-|14|TRBV6-5
CASSYWGGEDGYTF
TGTGCCAGCAGTTACTGGGGAGGGGAGGATGGCTACACCTTC
>-|TRBJ2-1|TRBD2|17|TRBV4-2
CASSQWSSGSSYNEQFF
TGTGCCAGCAGCCAATGGTCTAGCGGGAGCTCCTACAATGAGCAGTTCTTC
>-|TRBJ2-3|TRBD2|19|TRBV19
CASSIDWFGTSGGTDTQYF
TGTGCCAGTAGTATAGATTGGTTCGGGACTAGCGGGGGCACAGATACGCAGTATTTT
>-|TRBJ1-5|TRBD1|15|TRBV5-5
CASSLRTGSNQPQHF
TGTGCCAGCAGCCTAAGGACAGGGAGCAATCAGCCCCAGCATTTT
>-|TRBJ2-2|TRBD2|14|TRBV29-1
CSVRGGGGTGELFF
TGCAGCGTCCGGGGCGGGGGGGGCACCGGGGAGCTGTTTTTT
>-|TRBJ1-3|-|15|TRBV7-9
CASPNTGTSGNTIYF
TGTGCCAGCCCCAATACAGGGACCTCTGGAAACACCATATATTTT
>-|TRBJ1-6|-|13|TRBV10-2
CASSEGGTLPLHF
TGCGCCAGCAGTGAGGGAGGCACTCTCCCCCTCCACTTT
>-|TRBJ1-6|-|14|TRBV11-2
CASSLDPPESPLHF
TGTGCCAGCAGCTTAGATCCCCCGGAATCACCCCTCCACTTT
>-|TRBJ2-3|-|16|TRBV7-2
CASSPPGLGSTDTQYF
TGTGCCAGCAGCCCCCCGGGACTCGGGAGCACAGATACGCAGTATTTT
>-|TRBJ2-3|-|13|TRBV7-3
CASSLGVTDTQYF
TGTGCCAGCAGCTTAGGGGTCACAGATACGCAGTATTTT
>once|TRBJ2-5|-|16|TRBV7-2
CASSFGGAANRETQYF
TGTGCCAGCAGCTTTGGGGGGGCAGCTAATAGAGAGACCCAGTACTTC
>-|TRBJ2-1|TRBD2|18|TRBV9
CASRLPPGLAGDYNEQFF
TGTGCCAGCAGACTACCTCCGGGACTAGCGGGGGATTACAATGAGCAGTTCTTC
>-|TRBJ1-6|TRBD1|16|TRBV9
CASSVESGGSSSPLHF
TGTGCCAGCAGCGTAGAGTCAGGGGGCTCAAGTTCACCCCTCCACTTT
>-|TRBJ2-3|-|14|TRBV7-3
CASSLGASTDTQYF
TGTGCCAGCAGCCTAGGGGCGAGCACAGATACGCAGTATTTT
>once|TRBJ1-1|TRBD1|14|TRBV2
CASRWDRMNTEAFF
TGTGCCAGCAGATGGGACAGAATGAACACTGAAGCTTTCTTT
>-|TRBJ2-3|-|14|TRBV5-1
CASSLVSEADTQYF
TGCGCCAGCAGCTTGGTTAGCGAGGCAGATACGCAGTATTTT
>once|TRBJ1-1|-|13|TRBV11-2
CASAADRNTEAFF
TGTGCCAGCGCTGCGGACAGGAACACTGAAGCTTTCTTT
>-|TRBJ1-3|-|15|TRBV5-6
CASSLIARSGNTIYF
TGTGCCAGCAGCTTAATCGCGCGCTCTGGAAACACCATATATTTT
>-|TRBJ1-5|-|14|TRBV19
CASRGSENNQPQHF
TGTGCCAGTAGAGGCAGCGAGAACAATCAGCCCCAGCATTTT
>-|TRBJ1-4|TRBD1|15|TRBV7-2
CASSSRQGEGEKLFF
TGTGCCAGCAGCTCCAGACAGGGGGAGGGTGAAAAACTGTTTTTT
>-|TRBJ2-3|-|15|TRBV4-3
CASSQGGGFTDTQYF
TGCGCCAGCAGCCAAGGAGGAGGATTTACAGATACGCAGTATTTT
>-|TRBJ2-7|-|14|TRBV6-6
CASSTRPGTYEQYF
TGTGCCAGCAGTACGAGACCTGGTACCTACGAGCAGTACTTC
>once|TRBJ2-2|-|13|TRBV12-5
CASGLGQRGELFF
TGTGCTAGTGGTTTAGGGCAACGCGGGGAGCTGTTTTTT
>-|TRBJ2-1|-|16|TRBV14
CASSPRTLSSYNEQFF
TGTGCCAGCAGCCCCAGGACCCTTAGCTCCTACAATGAGCAGTTCTTC
>-|TRBJ1-1|TRBD1|13|TRBV5-1
CASSPGTDTEAFF
TGCGCCAGCAGCCCTGGGACAGACACTGAAGCTTTCTTT
>-|TRBJ1-5|TRBD1|16|TRBV19
CASSNAGTGFYQPQHF
TGTGCCAGTAGTAACGCCGGGACAGGGTTCTATCAGCCCCAGCATTTT
>few|TRBJ2-3|-|14|TRBV19
CASKVNYRADTQYF
TGTGCCAGTAAAGTGAACTACAGAGCAGATACGCAGTATTTT
>-|TRBJ1-2|-|14|TRBV7-2
CASSLPIGDYGYTF
TGTGCCAGCAGCTTGCCAATTGGGGACTATGGCTACACCTTC
>few|TRBJ1-4|-|14|TRBV2
CASTGGRSNEKLFF
TGTGCCAGCACCGGGGGGCGCTCTAATGAAAAACTGTTTTTT
>-|TRBJ1-2|TRBD1|13|TRBV7-2
CASRGDRSYGYTF
TGTGCCAGCAGGGGGGACAGGAGCTATGGCTACACCTTC
>few|TRBJ2-5|-|13|TRBV7-6
CASSLVGGEPQYF
TGTGCCAGCAGCTTAGTCGGCGGGGAGCCCCAGTACTTC
>-|TRBJ2-7|-|13|TRBV6-6
CASSNTGFHEQYF
TGTGCCAGCAGTAATACAGGGTTCCACGAGCAGTACTTC
>-|TRBJ2-5|-|13|TRBV10-3
CAISEGRGETQYF
TGTGCCATCAGTGAGGGCCGGGGGGAGACCCAGTACTTC
>few|TRBJ1-1|-|14|TRBV7-3
CASSSAGLNTEAFF
TGTGCCAGCAGCTCCGCGGGACTCAACACTGAAGCTTTCTTT